This is a list of T cell receptor beta chains from one sample in a study of cytomegalovirus exposure and HLA in healthy donors. Profiling relied on immunoSEQ multiplex PCR, and the TCRdb table lists in-frame clones only, not all of them. Counted here are 130,000 to 150,000 clones, roughly four fifths occurring once; the ten biggest clones make up over 1%. Sequencing used PBMCs. Receptors were obtained from a woman aged 40 to 50 in good health and CMV-seronegative. CDR3s include the opening cysteine and the closing phenylalanine or tryptophan. A D gene is named only where the DNA matches it firmly. Some rows have no size entry. The others give once, few or many, or a class for an expanded clone.

CDR3 DNA	CDR3 protein	clone size	D gene	CDR3 length	V gene	J gene
TGTGCCAGCAGACTACAGGGGGCCGGGGAGCTGTTTTTT	CASRLQGAGELFF	-	TRBD1	13	TRBV27	TRBJ2-2
TGTGCCAGTCGACAGGGGGACAATGAGCAGTTCTTC	CASRQGDNEQFF	few	TRBD1	12	TRBV6-6	TRBJ2-1
TGTGCCAGCTCACCTCGGACCCTGGCCCGGGGAGACTCTGGAAACACCATATATTTT	CASSPRTLARGDSGNTIYF	-	-	19	TRBV18	TRBJ1-3
TGCGCCAGCAGCCTGGACACCCCTGAGGATTCACCCCTCCACTTT	CASSLDTPEDSPLHF	-	-	15	TRBV5-1	TRBJ1-6
TGTGCCAGCAGCCAGAGGGACAATACGCAGTATTTT	CASSQRDNTQYF	-	-	12	TRBV7-6	TRBJ2-3
TGTGCCAGCAGTGAATATGTCAGGGGGTCCTACGAGCAGTACTTC	CASSEYVRGSYEQYF	-	TRBD1	15	TRBV25-1	TRBJ2-7
TGTGCCAGCAGTTTATCGACAGGGTTCTCCTACACGGCTAATGAAAAACTGTTTTTT	CASSLSTGFSYTANEKLFF	-	TRBD1	19	TRBV28	TRBJ1-4
TGTGCCAGCAATGGATTCTCGTCCAGGGCCGAGACCCAGTACTTC	CASNGFSSRAETQYF	-	-	15	TRBV6-6	TRBJ2-5
TGTGCCAGCAGCGTAGGAGAGTTGGCTGGGGCCAACGTCCTGACTTTC	CASSVGELAGANVLTF	-	-	16	TRBV9	TRBJ2-6
TGTGCCAGCAGCTTAGTTCAGGACAGAGCCTACGAGCAGTACTTC	CASSLVQDRAYEQYF	-	-	15	TRBV7-2	TRBJ2-7
TGTGCCAGCGGCGGGACTAGCGGGGGAAACGGGGAGCTGTTTTTT	CASGGTSGGNGELFF	few	TRBD2	15	TRBV2	TRBJ2-2
TGCGCCAGCAGCTCGGGACTAGCGGGGGCCTCTGATACGCAGTATTTT	CASSSGLAGASDTQYF	-	TRBD2	16	TRBV5-1	TRBJ2-3
TGCGCCAGCAGCTTGGGGGACAGGATTAATGAAAAACTGTTTTTT	CASSLGDRINEKLFF	-	TRBD1	15	TRBV5-1	TRBJ1-4
TGTGCCAGCAGTTTATCGACAGGGCGACTTGGAGATACGCAGTATTTT	CASSLSTGRLGDTQYF	few	TRBD1	16	TRBV27	TRBJ2-3
TGCGCCAGCAGCTTGGTAGCAGGGAATGAAAAACTGTTTTTT	CASSLVAGNEKLFF	few	-	14	TRBV5-1	TRBJ1-4
TGTGCCAGCAGTGAACGGGGGAACGAGCAGTACTTC	CASSERGNEQYF	-	-	12	TRBV6-1	TRBJ2-7